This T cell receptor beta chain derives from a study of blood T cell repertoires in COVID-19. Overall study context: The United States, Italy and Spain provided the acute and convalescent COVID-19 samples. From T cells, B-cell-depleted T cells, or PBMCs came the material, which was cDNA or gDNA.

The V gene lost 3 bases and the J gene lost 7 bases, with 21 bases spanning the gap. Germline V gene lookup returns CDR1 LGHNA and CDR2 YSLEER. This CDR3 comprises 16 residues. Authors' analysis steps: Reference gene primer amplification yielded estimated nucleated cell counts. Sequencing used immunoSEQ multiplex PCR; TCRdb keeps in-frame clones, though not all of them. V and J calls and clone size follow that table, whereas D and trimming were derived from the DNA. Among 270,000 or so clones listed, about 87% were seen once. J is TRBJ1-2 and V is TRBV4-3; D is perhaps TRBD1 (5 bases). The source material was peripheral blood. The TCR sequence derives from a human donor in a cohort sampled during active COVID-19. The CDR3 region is CASSQNPSRAIGGYTF. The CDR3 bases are TGCGCCAGCAGCCAGAATCCGAGCAGGGCCATCGGTGGCTACACCTTC.